Listed here are 8 T cell receptor beta chains from one sample, sequenced in a study of neurological immune-mediated disorders. From the 5' RACE reads, TCRdb called clonotypes with MiXCR, one entry per CDR3 protein. The sample has about 38,000 distinct CDR3 sequences; 4.8% are singletons. Sequencing was carried out using CD4+ T cells from blood. Source of these receptors: a man between 18 and 35 years old in good health.

This clonotype came up many times. The rearrangement joins TRBV12-3 or TRBV12-4 to TRBJ1-5, with D uncertain. V was shortened by 3 bases and J by 5 bases, with 8 bases between the two germline ends. This CDR3 is built from 13 residues. CDR3 sequence reads: CASSFGEDQPQHF. As DNA, the CDR3 is TGTGCCAGCAGTTTCGGGGAGGATCAGCCCCAGCATTTT.

Many counts were recorded for this clonotype. A read error may produce the germline difference seen at one junction end. This chain joins TRBV12-3 or TRBV12-4 and TRBJ1-6, with D unclear. The CDR3 has 15 residues. The CDR3 DNA follows: TGTGCCAGCAGTCTAGCCGGGCGGTTTAATTCACCCCTCCACTTT. This translates into CASSLAGRFNSPLHF.

This clonotype has a count of ten or more. The J gene is TRBJ1-6, the V gene TRBV5-1; TRBD1 aligns across 9 bases. This CDR3 is built from 14 residues. Losses at the gene ends were 6 bases for V and 8 bases for J; bases not matched to a gene: 6. Germline V gene data show CDR1 as SGHRS and CDR2 as YFSETQ. As DNA, the CDR3 is TGCGCCAGCAAACGGACAGGGGATTATTCACCCCTCCACTTT. It specifies CASKRTGDYSPLHF.

In this sample, this clonotype is medium-sized. J is TRBJ2-5 and V is TRBV20-1, with 9 bases lining up with TRBD2. CDR3 size: 14 residues. Germline V CDR1 and CDR2: DFQATT, SNEGSKA (reference sequence). Unmatched junction bases numbered 3, after V lost 4 bases and J lost 0 bases. CDR3 loop: CSATGGGDQETQYF. CDR3 nucleotides: TGCAGTGCTACCGGCGGGGGGGACCAAGAGACCCAGTACTTC.

The V and J genes are TRBV20-1 and TRBJ1-1; a possible D gene is TRBD1 (5 bases). Germline V gene sequence: CDR1 DFQATT, CDR2 SNEGSKA (reference sequence). The CDR3 runs 14 residues. The V and J ends lost 1 base and 4 bases respectively, with 13 bases between them. The CDR3 DNA reads TGCAGTGCTAGAGGTTGGGGGGTCGGCACTGAAGCTTTCTTT. This codes for CSARGWGVGTEAFF.

In its sample, this clonotype was seen many times. V gene TRBV2 combines with J gene TRBJ1-5; 7 bases match TRBD1. Germline loops: CDR1 SNHLY, CDR2 FYNNEI. The CDR3 covers 14 residues. The V gene end was trimmed by 6 bases and the J gene end by 6 bases; junction bases not matched to a gene: 8. CDR3 region: CASRTGSVSQPQHF. The CDR3 nucleotides read TGTGCCAGCAGGACAGGGTCTGTCAGTCAGCCCCAGCATTTT.

This clonotype has ten or more counts. The chain joins TRBV6-5 to TRBJ1-1, with D possibly matching TRBD1 (5 bases). Per germline, CDR1 MNHEY and CDR2 SVGAGI. Trimming shortened V by 5 bases and J by 3 bases, and 10 bases separated the two germline ends. The CDR3 sequence is 13 residues long. Written as DNA, the CDR3 is TGTGCCAGCAGTAGGGACTTATACACTGAAGCTTTCTTT. As protein: CASSRDLYTEAFF.

In its sample, this clonotype was seen many times. The rearrangement joins TRBV6-5 to TRBJ2-3; the D gene could be TRBD1 or TRBD2 (5 bases each). Germline V gene lookup returns CDR1 MNHEY and CDR2 SVGAGI. The CDR3 covers 12 residues. Trimming took off 8 bases at V and 0 bases at J, with 6 bases between the two ends. The CDR3 sequence is CASRDSTDTQYF. The CDR3 DNA reads as TGTGCCAGCCGGGACAGCACAGATACGCAGTATTTT.